This T cell receptor beta chain was sequenced for a study of technical replicates of blood from several donors (dated 2017 in TCRdb). With regard to this clone: Its target antigen remains unknown. Per-base qualities were not stored, and no clone one base away is much larger.

The method was the immunoSEQ multiplex PCR assay. TCRdb stores this immuneACCESS table with in-frame sequences only. Part of the clones is absent; in the studies checked, under half of the shortfall reflects unresolved V genes, and no reason is known for the rest. The sample includes 50,000 to 75,000 clones, with around 95% observed a single time. The top ten clonotypes cover 4.2% of the sample. The V end gives up 5 bases and the J end 7 bases, leaving 7 bases in the junction not matched to a gene. The germline V gene sets CDR1 to SGHTA and CDR2 to FQGNSA. From its cysteine to its phenylalanine, the CDR3 spans 13 amino acids. Only the CDR3 DNA is retained, 39 bases long and in frame from the first base.

Rearrangement joined TRBV7-2 to TRBJ2-7; a stretch of 8 junction bases matches TRBD1. Material for sequencing was PBMCs. This clonotype was obtained from a human donor in good health. Some clones in this sample may be carry-over from other donors' samples. The DNA is as follows: TGTGCCAGCAGCCCCAGGGGGCCGGGGGAGCAGTACTTC. It codes for CASSPRGPGEQYF.